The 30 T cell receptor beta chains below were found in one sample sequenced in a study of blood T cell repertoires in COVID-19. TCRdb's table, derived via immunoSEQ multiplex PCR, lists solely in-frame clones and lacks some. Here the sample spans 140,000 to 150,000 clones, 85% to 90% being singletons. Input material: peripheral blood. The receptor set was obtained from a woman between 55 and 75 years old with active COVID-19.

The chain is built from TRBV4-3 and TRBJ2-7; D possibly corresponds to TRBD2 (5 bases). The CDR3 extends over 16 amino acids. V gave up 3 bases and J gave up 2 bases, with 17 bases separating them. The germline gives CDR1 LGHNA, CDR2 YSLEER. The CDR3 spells CASSQTTQEVAYEQYF. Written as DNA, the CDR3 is TGCGCCAGCAGCCAGACTACTCAGGAGGTGGCCTACGAGCAGTACTTC.

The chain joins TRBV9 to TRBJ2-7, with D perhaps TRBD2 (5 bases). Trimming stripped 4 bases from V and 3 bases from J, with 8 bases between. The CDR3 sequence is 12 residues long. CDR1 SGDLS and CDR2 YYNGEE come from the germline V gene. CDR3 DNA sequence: TGTGCCAGCAGCCCCGGACTCTACGAGCAGTACTTC. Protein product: CASSPGLYEQYF.

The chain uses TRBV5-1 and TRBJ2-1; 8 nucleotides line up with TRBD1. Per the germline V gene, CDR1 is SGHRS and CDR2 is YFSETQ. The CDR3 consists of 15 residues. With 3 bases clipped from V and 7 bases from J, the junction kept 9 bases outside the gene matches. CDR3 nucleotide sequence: TGCGCCAGCAGCTACGGGACAGGCACGGGGAATGAGCAGTTCTTC. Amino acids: CASSYGTGTGNEQFF.

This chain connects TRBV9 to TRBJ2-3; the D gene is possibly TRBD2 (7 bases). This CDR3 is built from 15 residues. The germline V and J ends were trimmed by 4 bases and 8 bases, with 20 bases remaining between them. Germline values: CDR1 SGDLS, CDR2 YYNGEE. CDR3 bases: TGTGCCAGCAGCACTCAAGGGGGGGAGGCCTCTACGCAGTATTTT. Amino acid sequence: CASSTQGGEASTQYF.

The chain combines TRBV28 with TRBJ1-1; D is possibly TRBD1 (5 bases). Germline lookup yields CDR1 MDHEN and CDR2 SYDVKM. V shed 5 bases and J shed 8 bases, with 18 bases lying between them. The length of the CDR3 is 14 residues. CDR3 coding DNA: TGTGCCAGCAGTCTTCCCGCAGGGATTTCAGAAGCTTTCTTT. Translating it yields CASSLPAGISEAFF. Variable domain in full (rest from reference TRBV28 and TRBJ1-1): DVKVTQSSRYLVKRTGEKVFLECVQDMDHENMFWYRQDPGLGLRLIYFSYDVKMKEKGDIPEGYSVSREKKERFSLILESASTNQTSMYLCASSLPAGISEAFFGQGTRLTVV.

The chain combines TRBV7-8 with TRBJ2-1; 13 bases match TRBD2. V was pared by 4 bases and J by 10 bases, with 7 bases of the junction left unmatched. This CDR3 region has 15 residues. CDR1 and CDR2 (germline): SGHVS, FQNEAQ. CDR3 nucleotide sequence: TGTGCCAGCAGCTCGGGACTAGCGGGGCACGGGGAGCAGTTCTTC. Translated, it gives CASSSGLAGHGEQFF.

The CDR3 spells CASSHGDRGHEQFF. The CDR3 DNA is TGCGCCAGCAGTCACGGGGACAGGGGGCATGAGCAGTTCTTC. The V gene is TRBV4-1, the J gene TRBJ2-1; TRBD1 matches 12 bases. V gave up 6 bases and J gave up 8 bases; unmatched junction bases: 5. The CDR3 runs to 14 residues. CDR1 and CDR2 from the germline V gene are MGHRA and YSYEKL.

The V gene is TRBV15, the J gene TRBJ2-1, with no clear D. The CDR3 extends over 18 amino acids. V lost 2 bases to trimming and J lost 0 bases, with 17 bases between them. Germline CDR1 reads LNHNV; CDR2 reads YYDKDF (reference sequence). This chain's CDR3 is CATSRSRYYSSSYNEQFF. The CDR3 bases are TGTGCCACCAGCAGATCGAGGTACTACTCCAGCTCCTACAATGAGCAGTTCTTC.

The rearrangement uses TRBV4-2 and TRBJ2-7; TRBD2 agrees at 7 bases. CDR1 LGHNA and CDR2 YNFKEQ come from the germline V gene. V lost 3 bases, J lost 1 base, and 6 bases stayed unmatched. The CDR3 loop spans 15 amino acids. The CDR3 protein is CASSQLAVQSYEQYF. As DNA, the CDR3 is TGTGCCAGCAGCCAGCTAGCGGTTCAATCCTACGAGCAGTACTTC.

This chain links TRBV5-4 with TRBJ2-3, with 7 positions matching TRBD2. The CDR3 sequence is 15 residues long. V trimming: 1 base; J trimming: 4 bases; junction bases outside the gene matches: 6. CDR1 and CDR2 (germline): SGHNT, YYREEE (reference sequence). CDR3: CASSLWREYPDTQYF. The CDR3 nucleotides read TGTGCCAGCAGCTTGTGGCGGGAGTACCCAGATACGCAGTATTTT.

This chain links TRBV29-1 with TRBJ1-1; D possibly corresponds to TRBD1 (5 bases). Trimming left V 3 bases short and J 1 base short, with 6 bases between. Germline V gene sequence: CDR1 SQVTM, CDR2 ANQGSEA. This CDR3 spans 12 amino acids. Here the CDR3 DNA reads TGCAGCGTTGATAGGGGGAACACTGAAGCTTTCTTT. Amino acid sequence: CSVDRGNTEAFF.

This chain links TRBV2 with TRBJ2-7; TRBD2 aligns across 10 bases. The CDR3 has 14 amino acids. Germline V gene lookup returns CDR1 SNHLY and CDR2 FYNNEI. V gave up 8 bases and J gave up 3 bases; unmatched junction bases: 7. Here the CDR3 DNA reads TGTGCCAGCGGGGGAAGGACTAGCGGCTACGAGCAGTACTTC. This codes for CASGGRTSGYEQYF.

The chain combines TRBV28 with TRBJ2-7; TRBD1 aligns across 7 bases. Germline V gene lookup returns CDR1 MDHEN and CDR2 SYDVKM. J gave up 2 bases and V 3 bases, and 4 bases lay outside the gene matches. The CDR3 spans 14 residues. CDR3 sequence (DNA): TGTGCCAGCAGTTTTGGGGGACAGCCCTACGAGCAGTACTTC. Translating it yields CASSFGGQPYEQYF.

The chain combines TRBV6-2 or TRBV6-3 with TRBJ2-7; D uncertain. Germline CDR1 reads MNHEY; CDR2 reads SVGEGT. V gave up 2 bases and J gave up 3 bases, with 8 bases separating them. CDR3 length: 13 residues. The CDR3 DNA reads TGTGCCAGCAGTTACGGGCACCTCTACGAGCAGTACTTC. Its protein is CASSYGHLYEQYF.

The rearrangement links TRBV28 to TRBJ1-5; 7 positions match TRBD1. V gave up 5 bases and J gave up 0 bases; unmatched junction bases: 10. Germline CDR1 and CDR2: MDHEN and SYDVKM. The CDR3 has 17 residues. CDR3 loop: CASSKRQGHFSNQPQHF. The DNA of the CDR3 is TGTGCCAGCAGTAAGCGACAGGGTCACTTTAGCAATCAGCCCCAGCATTTT.

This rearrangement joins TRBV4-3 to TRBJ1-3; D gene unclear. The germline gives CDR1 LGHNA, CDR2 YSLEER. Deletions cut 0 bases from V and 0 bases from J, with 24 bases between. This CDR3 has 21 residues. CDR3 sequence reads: CASSQERVGQALEVSGNTIYF. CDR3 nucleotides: TGCGCCAGCAGCCAAGAACGGGTAGGGCAGGCACTAGAAGTCTCTGGAAACACCATATATTTT.

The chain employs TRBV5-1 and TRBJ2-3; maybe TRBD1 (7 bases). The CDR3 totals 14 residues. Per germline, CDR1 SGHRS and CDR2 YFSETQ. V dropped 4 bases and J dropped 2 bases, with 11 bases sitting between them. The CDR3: CASSGGTATDTQYF. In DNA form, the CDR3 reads TGCGCCAGCAGCGGAGGGACAGCCACAGATACGCAGTATTTT.

The CDR3 loop is CASSPRAFYEQYF. The CDR3 DNA reads TGTGCCAGCTCACCACGGGCCTTCTACGAGCAGTACTTC. The chain carries TRBV18 and TRBJ2-7, with D hard to call. V shed 1 base and J shed 3 bases, with 7 bases lying between them. This CDR3 contains 13 residues. Germline CDR1 KGHSH, CDR2 LQKENI. The full variable domain, rest sourced from reference TRBV18 and TRBJ2-7, is NAGVMQNPRHLVRRRGQEARLRCSPMKGHSHVYWYRQLPEEGLKFMVYLQKENIIDESGMPKERFSAEFPKEGPSILRIQQVVRGDSAAYFCASSPRAFYEQYFGPGTRLTVT.

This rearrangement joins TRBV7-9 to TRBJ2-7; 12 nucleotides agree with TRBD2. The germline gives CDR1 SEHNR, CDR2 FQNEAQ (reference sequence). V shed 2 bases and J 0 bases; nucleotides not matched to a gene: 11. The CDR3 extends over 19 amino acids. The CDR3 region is CASSLSVGLAGLSSYEQYF. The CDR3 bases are TGTGCCAGCAGCTTAAGCGTCGGACTAGCGGGACTGAGCTCCTACGAGCAGTACTTC.

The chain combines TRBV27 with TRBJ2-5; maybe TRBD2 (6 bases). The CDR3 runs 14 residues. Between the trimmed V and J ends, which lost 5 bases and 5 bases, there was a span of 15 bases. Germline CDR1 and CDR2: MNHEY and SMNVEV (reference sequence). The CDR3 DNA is TGTGCCAGCAGTCCGGGACTCCCAGGGGAGACCCAGTACTTC. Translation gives CASSPGLPGETQYF.

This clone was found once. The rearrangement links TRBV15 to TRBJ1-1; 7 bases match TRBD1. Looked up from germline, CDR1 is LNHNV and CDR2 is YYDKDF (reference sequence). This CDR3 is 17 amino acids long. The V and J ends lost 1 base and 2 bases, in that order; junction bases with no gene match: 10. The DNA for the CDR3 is TGTGCCACCAGCAGAGGTACGGGGACAGCCCCCAACACTGAAGCTTTCTTT. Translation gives CATSRGTGTAPNTEAFF.

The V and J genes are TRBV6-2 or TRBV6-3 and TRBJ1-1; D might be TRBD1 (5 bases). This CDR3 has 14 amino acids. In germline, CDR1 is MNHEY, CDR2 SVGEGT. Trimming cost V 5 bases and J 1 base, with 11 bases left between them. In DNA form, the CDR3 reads TGTGCCAGCAGTACCCCGCAGGGGAACACTGAAGCTTTCTTT. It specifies CASSTPQGNTEAFF.

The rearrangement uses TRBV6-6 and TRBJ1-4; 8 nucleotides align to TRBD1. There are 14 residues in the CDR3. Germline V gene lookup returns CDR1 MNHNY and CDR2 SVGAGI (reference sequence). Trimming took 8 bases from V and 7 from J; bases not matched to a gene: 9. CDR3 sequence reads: CASRPGGESEKLFF. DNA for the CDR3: TGTGCCAGCCGACCAGGGGGCGAGAGTGAAAAACTGTTTTTT.

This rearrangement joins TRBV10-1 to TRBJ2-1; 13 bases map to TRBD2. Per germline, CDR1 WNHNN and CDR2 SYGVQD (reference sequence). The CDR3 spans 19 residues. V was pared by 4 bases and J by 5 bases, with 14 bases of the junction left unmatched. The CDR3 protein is CASSGIFGLAGDGHNEQFF. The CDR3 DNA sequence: TGCGCCAGCAGTGGGATCTTCGGACTAGCGGGGGACGGTCACAATGAGCAGTTCTTC.

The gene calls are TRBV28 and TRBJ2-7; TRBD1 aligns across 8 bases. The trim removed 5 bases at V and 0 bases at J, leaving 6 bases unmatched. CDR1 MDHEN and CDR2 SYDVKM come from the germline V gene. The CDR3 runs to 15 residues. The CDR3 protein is CASSVFGTGSYEQYF. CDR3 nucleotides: TGTGCCAGCAGTGTATTTGGGACAGGCTCCTACGAGCAGTACTTC. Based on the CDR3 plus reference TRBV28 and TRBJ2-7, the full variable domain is DVKVTQSSRYLVKRTGEKVFLECVQDMDHENMFWYRQDPGLGLRLIYFSYDVKMKEKGDIPEGYSVSREKKERFSLILESASTNQTSMYLCASSVFGTGSYEQYFGPGTRLTVT.

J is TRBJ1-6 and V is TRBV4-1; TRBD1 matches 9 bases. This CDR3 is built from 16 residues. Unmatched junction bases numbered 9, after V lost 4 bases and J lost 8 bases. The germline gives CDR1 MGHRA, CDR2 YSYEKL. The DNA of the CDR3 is TGCGCCAGCAGCCGACCAAGACAGGGGGATTATTCACCCCTCCACTTT. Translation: CASSRPRQGDYSPLHF.

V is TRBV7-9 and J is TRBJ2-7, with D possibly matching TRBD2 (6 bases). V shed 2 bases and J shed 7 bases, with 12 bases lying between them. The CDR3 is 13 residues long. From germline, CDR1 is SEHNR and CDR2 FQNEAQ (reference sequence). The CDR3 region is CASSLWGTGEQYF. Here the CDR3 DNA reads TGTGCCAGCAGCTTATGGGGGACTGGAGAGCAGTACTTC. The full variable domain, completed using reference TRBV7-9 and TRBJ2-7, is DTGVSQNPRHKITKRGQNVTFRCDPISEHNRLYWYRQTLGQGPEFLTYFQNEAQLEKSRLLSDRFSAERPKGSFSTLEIQRTEQGDSAMYLCASSLWGTGEQYFGPGTRLTVT.

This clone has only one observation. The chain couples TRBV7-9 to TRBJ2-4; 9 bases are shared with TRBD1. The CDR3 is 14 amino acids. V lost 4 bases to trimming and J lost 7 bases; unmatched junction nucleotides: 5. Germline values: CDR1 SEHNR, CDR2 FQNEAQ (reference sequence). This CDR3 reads CASSWTGDINIQYF. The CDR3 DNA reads TGTGCCAGCAGCTGGACAGGGGATATCAACATTCAGTACTTC.

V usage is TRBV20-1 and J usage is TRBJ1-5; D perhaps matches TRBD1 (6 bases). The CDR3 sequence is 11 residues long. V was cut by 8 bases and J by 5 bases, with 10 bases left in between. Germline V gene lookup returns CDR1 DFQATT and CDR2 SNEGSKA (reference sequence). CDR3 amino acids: CSWGHDQPQHF. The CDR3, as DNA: TGCAGTTGGGGGCACGATCAGCCCCAGCATTTT.

Here the CDR3 DNA reads TGTGCCTCGACCAGAGGGCTACAAGAGACCCAGTACTTC. This sequence encodes CASTRGLQETQYF. The chain couples TRBV30 to TRBJ2-5; tentative D call: TRBD2 (5 bases). CDR3 length: 13 amino acids. With 7 bases removed from V and 2 bases from J, the gap between germline ends came to 14 bases. Germline CDR1 reads GTSNPN; CDR2 reads SVGIG (reference sequence). Based on the CDR3 plus reference TRBV30 and TRBJ2-5, the full variable domain is SQTIHQWPATLVQPVGSPLSLECTVEGTSNPNLYWYRQAAGRGLQLLFYSVGIGQISSEVPQNLSASRPQDRQFILSSKKLLLSDSGFYLCASTRGLQETQYFGPGTRLLVL.